This entry lists 32 T cell receptor beta chains sequenced from one sample in a study of neurological immune-mediated disorders. TCRdb redid the calling of the 5' RACE reads with MiXCR, one entry per CDR3 protein. The profile shows roughly 89,000 distinct CDR3 sequences, 2.5% to 3% of them singletons. The sample was PBMCs. The receptor source for this set is a woman in her twenties or thirties with multiple sclerosis.

This clonotype appeared many times. This chain uses TRBV5-1 with TRBJ1-4; D ambiguous. The length of the CDR3 is 14 residues. Germline V CDR1 and CDR2: SGHRS, YFSETQ. The V end was cut by 2 bases, the J end by 7 bases, with 12 bases between. CDR3 amino acids: CASSFRSGGEKLFF. CDR3 in DNA: TGCGCCAGCAGCTTTCGATCGGGAGGTGAAAAACTGTTTTTT.

There are many counts of this clonotype. The chain employs TRBV12-3 or TRBV12-4 and TRBJ2-7; D ambiguous. This CDR3 comprises 13 residues. V gave up 3 bases and J gave up 2 bases, with 8 bases separating them. Written as DNA, the CDR3 is TGTGCCAGCAGTTTTTCCAACACCTACGAGCAGTACTTC. It encodes CASSFSNTYEQYF.

There are many counts of this clonotype. The V gene is TRBV15, the J gene TRBJ2-6, with D possibly being TRBD1 (6 bases). The V and J ends lost 5 bases and 2 bases respectively, with 13 bases between them. Germline CDR1 and CDR2: LNHNV and YYDKDF (reference sequence). CDR3 length: 16 residues. CDR3 region: CATSPQEGAGANVLTF. The CDR3 DNA reads as TGTGCCACCAGCCCCCAAGAGGGGGCTGGGGCCAACGTCCTGACTTTC.

This clonotype showed up many times. The J gene is TRBJ2-1, the V gene TRBV12-3 or TRBV12-4, with unresolved D. V shed 2 bases and J shed 5 bases, with 10 bases lying between them. This CDR3 has 14 amino acids. DNA for the CDR3: TGTGCCAGCAGTTTATGGGCCATAAACAATGAGCAGTTCTTC. This encodes CASSLWAINNEQFF.

This clonotype was picked up many times. The chain carries TRBV4-3 and TRBJ2-3, with TRBD2 matching 8 bases. J was trimmed by 4 bases and V by 4 bases; bases with no gene match: 4. This CDR3 spans 14 amino acids. Germline CDR1 reads LGHNA; CDR2 reads YSLEER. The CDR3 sequence: CASSRAGVPDTQYF. CDR3 DNA: TGCGCCAGCAGCCGAGCGGGAGTGCCAGATACGCAGTATTTT.

This clonotype was observed once. The junction departs from the called germline gene at one end, perhaps through a read error. This chain uses TRBV4-3 with TRBJ1-6, with 11 bases identical to TRBD1. In germline, CDR1 is LGHNA, CDR2 YSLEER. This CDR3 is 15 amino acids long. The chain's CDR3 is CASSQSGTGGSHLHF. CDR3 nucleotide sequence: TGCGCCAGCAGCCAGTCCGGGACAGGGGGATCACACCTCCACTTT.

Ten or more counts support this clonotype. The chain links TRBV20-1 to TRBJ2-4; D gene unclear. The CDR3 runs to 13 residues. The V end was cut by 3 bases, the J end by 9 bases, with 15 bases between. Germline values: CDR1 DFQATT, CDR2 SNEGSKA (reference sequence). The CDR3 spells CSARAPRSGIQYF. DNA of the CDR3: TGCAGTGCTAGGGCTCCAAGGTCTGGCATTCAGTACTTC.

This clonotype was seen at least ten times. This sequence joins TRBV7-2 and TRBJ2-7, with D unresolved. CDR1 and CDR2 (germline): SGHTA, FQGNSA. Deletions cut 2 bases from V and 0 bases from J, with 5 bases between. This CDR3 is 13 amino acids long. The CDR3 spells CASSLISSYEQYF. In nucleotides, the CDR3 is TGTGCCAGCAGCTTAATAAGCTCCTACGAGCAGTACTTC.

This clonotype was counted many times. The chain combines TRBV7-2 with TRBJ2-3; 9 bases align to TRBD2. The germline gives CDR1 SGHTA, CDR2 FQGNSA. The V segment lost 1 base and the J segment 9 bases; nucleotides outside the gene matches: 11. The CDR3 totals 16 residues. The DNA of the CDR3 is TGTGCCAGCAGCTTAGTAGTATCAGCGGGAGGACGCACGCAGTATTTT. This encodes CASSLVVSAGGRTQYF. The full variable domain, with the rest looked up from reference TRBV7-2 and TRBJ2-3, is GAGVSQSPSNKVTEKGKDVELRCDPISGHTALYWYRQSLGQGLEFLIYFQGNSAPDKSGLPSDRFSAERTGGSVSTLTIQRTQQEDSAVYLCASSLVVSAGGRTQYFGPGTRLTVL.

This clonotype was seen repeatedly, ten times or more. The CDR3 region has the DNA TGCGCCAGCAGCACTAGCGGGAGGGCCTTGGATGAGCAGTTCTTC. As protein: CASSTSGRALDEQFF. The chain carries TRBV5-1 and TRBJ2-1; 13 nucleotides match TRBD2. The germline gives CDR1 SGHRS, CDR2 YFSETQ. This CDR3 is 15 amino acids long. With 4 bases clipped from V and 8 bases from J, the junction kept 6 bases outside the gene matches.

Many counts were recorded for this clonotype. The chain uses TRBV5-1 and TRBJ2-7; 8 bases line up with TRBD1. The CDR3 spans 15 residues. Germline V CDR1 and CDR2: SGHRS, YFSETQ. The V segment lost 4 bases and the J segment 3 bases; nucleotides outside the gene matches: 9. CDR3 DNA sequence: TGCGCCAGCAGCCCCACCCGGACAGGGCACTACGAGCAGTACTTC. Its protein product is CASSPTRTGHYEQYF.

This clonotype was detected many times. The gene calls are TRBV7-2 and TRBJ2-2; D tentatively reads TRBD1 or TRBD2 (6 bases each). Germline-derived CDR1 and CDR2 are SGHTA and FQGNSA. The CDR3 extends over 16 amino acids. The ends were cut back, 5 bases at V and 6 bases at J, with 19 bases in the middle. The CDR3 loop reads CASSPGQGRGPGELFF. CDR3 DNA sequence: TGTGCCAGCAGCCCCGGGCAGGGCCGGGGGCCCGGGGAGCTGTTTTTT.

This clonotype was found many times. The V gene is TRBV5-1, the J gene TRBJ1-2, with D possibly matching TRBD1 (6 bases). CDR1 SGHRS and CDR2 YFSETQ come from the germline V gene. V was trimmed by 3 bases and J by 5 bases, leaving 14 bases between them. This CDR3 region has 14 residues. Here the CDR3 reads CASSSYTTGYGYTF. Here the CDR3 DNA reads TGCGCCAGCAGCTCTTATACTACAGGGTATGGCTACACCTTC.

There are many counts of this clonotype. The V call is TRBV25-1, the J call TRBJ2-7, with D possibly matching TRBD1 (5 bases). The germline gives CDR1 MGHDK, CDR2 SYGVNS. Trimming removed 4 bases from V and 1 base from J, with 8 bases in between. This CDR3 contains 13 residues. CDR3 sequence (DNA): TGTGCCAGCAGTGGAAGACAGTCCTACGAGCAGTACTTC. Protein product: CASSGRQSYEQYF.

V usage is TRBV21-1 and J usage is TRBJ2-7. TRBV21-1 is labeled a pseudogene. There are 19 residues in the CDR3. The CDR3 protein is CASSKDQNSQITLSYEQYF. As DNA, the CDR3 is TGTGCCAGCAGCAAAGATCAGAACAGCCAAATTACCCTCTCCTACGAGCAGTACTTC.

This clonotype was detected many times. The rearrangement uses TRBV7-9 and TRBJ1-1; 9 bases map to TRBD1. The CDR3 sequence is 18 residues long. J lost 4 bases, V lost 4 bases, and 16 bases had no gene match. The germline CDR1 and CDR2 sequences are SEHNR and FQNEAQ (reference sequence). Here the CDR3 reads CASSSGTGKLRAGTEAFF. CDR3 bases: TGTGCCAGCAGCTCTGGGACAGGGAAATTACGGGCAGGCACTGAAGCTTTCTTT.

This clonotype has at least ten counts. The chain links TRBV10-3 to TRBJ2-7; the match to TRBD2 covers 8 bases. Germline V gene lookup returns CDR1 ENHRY and CDR2 SYGVKD. V gave up 3 bases and J gave up 1 base; unmatched junction bases: 8. The CDR3 is 16 amino acids. CDR3 nucleotides: TGTGCCATCAGTGAATATAGGACTAGCCGGTCCTACGAGCAGTACTTC. Residues: CAISEYRTSRSYEQYF.

In its sample, this clonotype was seen many times. In nucleotides, the CDR3 is TGTGCCAGCAGCGAACCCGGGACAGGTTCTACCGGGGGAGCTTTCTTT. Translation gives CASSEPGTGSTGGAFF. This rearrangement joins TRBV2 to TRBJ1-1, with 8 bases lining up with TRBD1. The germline CDR1 and CDR2 sequences are SNHLY and FYNNEI. The CDR3 consists of 16 residues. V shed 6 bases and J 10 bases; nucleotides not matched to a gene: 19.

The chain combines TRBV20-1 with TRBJ2-5; no clear D. The germline CDR1 and CDR2 sequences are DFQATT and SNEGSKA (reference sequence). Between the trimmed V and J ends, which lost 6 bases and 2 bases, there was a span of 19 bases. The CDR3 totals 15 residues. The CDR3 here is CSAKPYGTEQETQYF. The CDR3 bases are TGCAGTGCCAAACCCTACGGAACAGAGCAAGAGACCCAGTACTTC.

This clonotype showed up many times. DNA for the CDR3: TGTGCCAGCAGTCCGGACTTCTCCTACAATGAGCAGTTCTTC. This encodes CASSPDFSYNEQFF. The chain carries TRBV7-2 and TRBJ2-1, with D possibly being TRBD2 (5 bases). V dropped 6 bases and J dropped 0 bases, with 9 bases sitting between them. Germline V lookup: CDR1 SGHTA, CDR2 FQGNSA. The CDR3 consists of 14 residues.

The table lists this clonotype with many counts. V usage is TRBV20-1 and J usage is TRBJ1-2; 8 bases fit TRBD1. This CDR3 has 11 amino acids. Germline CDR1 DFQATT, CDR2 SNEGSKA (reference sequence). With 5 bases clipped from V and 8 bases from J, the junction kept 4 bases outside the gene matches. The CDR3 bases are TGCAGTGCTGGACAGGGAATCGGCTACACCTTC. It codes for CSAGQGIGYTF.

This clonotype was observed many times. This chain uses TRBV20-1 with TRBJ2-3; no clear D. Germline values: CDR1 DFQATT, CDR2 SNEGSKA (reference sequence). CDR3 length: 13 residues. Trimming removed 1 base from V and 0 bases from J, with 5 bases in between. The CDR3 loop is CSARVTSTDTQYF. The CDR3 DNA sequence: TGCAGTGCTAGAGTGACTAGCACAGATACGCAGTATTTT.

At least ten counts were recorded for this clonotype. The chain couples TRBV6-2 or TRBV6-3 to TRBJ1-1, with 7 bases matching TRBD1. With 6 bases clipped from V and 6 bases from J, the junction kept 7 bases outside the gene matches. Germline values: CDR1 MNHEY, CDR2 SVGEGT. The CDR3 contains 13 residues. The CDR3 sequence is CASSQLQGAEAFF. The CDR3, as DNA: TGTGCCAGCAGCCAATTGCAGGGGGCTGAAGCTTTCTTT.

This clonotype was recorded many times. This rearrangement joins TRBV10-3 to TRBJ1-5; D remains unclear. The germline gives CDR1 ENHRY, CDR2 SYGVKD. V lost 0 bases to trimming and J lost 6 bases, with 12 bases between them. This CDR3 comprises 15 residues. The CDR3 DNA is TGTGCCATCAGTGAGTCGAACCGAGAGGGTCAGCCCCAGCATTTT. As protein: CAISESNREGQPQHF.

The chain carries TRBV28 and TRBJ1-4, with a possible D match to TRBD1 (5 bases). This CDR3 is built from 12 residues. Germline V gene sequence: CDR1 MDHEN, CDR2 SYDVKM. The CDR3 DNA reads as TGTGTCTCGCGGGGGATTAATGAAAAACTGTTTTTT. As protein: CVSRGINEKLFF.

This clonotype was found many times. V and J are TRBV3-1 and TRBJ2-7; 10 nucleotides agree with TRBD1. This CDR3 is built from 15 residues. After removal of 1 base from V and 3 bases from J, the junction contained 3 bases not matched to a gene. CDR1 and CDR2 from the germline V gene are LGHDT and YNNKEL (reference sequence). CDR3 bases: TGTGCCAGCAGCCAAGGGACAGGGGGAAACTACGAGCAGTACTTC. This encodes CASSQGTGGNYEQYF.

In its sample, this clonotype was seen many times. The chain uses TRBV7-8 and TRBJ2-7; D not resolved. Germline V gives CDR1 SGHVS, CDR2 FQNEAQ. Trimming took 4 bases from V and 4 from J, leaving 8 bases between them. The CDR3 is 12 amino acids. The CDR3 protein is CASSYADYEQYF. In DNA, the CDR3 is TGTGCCAGCAGCTACGCAGATTACGAGCAGTACTTC. The variable domain in full, completed from reference TRBV7-8 and TRBJ2-7, reads GAGVSQSPRYKVAKRGQDVALRCDPISGHVSLFWYQQALGQGPEFLTYFQNEAQLDKSGLPSDRFFAERPEGSVSTLKIQRTQQEDSAVYLCASSYADYEQYFGPGTRLTVT.

This clonotype was recorded at least ten times. The chain is built from TRBV3-1 and TRBJ2-7; TRBD1 agrees at 11 bases. The CDR3 extends over 14 amino acids. Germline-derived CDR1 and CDR2 are LGHDT and YNNKEL (reference sequence). Trimming cost V 1 base and J 7 bases; bases outside gene matches: 3. The DNA of the CDR3 is TGTGCCAGCAGCCAAGTGGGGACAGGGGGTGAGCAGTACTTC. Protein sequence: CASSQVGTGGEQYF.

In its sample, this clonotype was seen many times. V gene TRBV27 combines with J gene TRBJ2-7; possibly TRBD2 for D (6 bases). Trimming stripped 8 bases from V and 4 bases from J, with 15 bases between. The germline CDR1 and CDR2 sequences are MNHEY and SMNVEV (reference sequence). The CDR3 extends over 13 amino acids. CDR3 bases: TGTGCCAGCCGTCTTTCGGGAGTTTACGAGCAGTACTTC. The encoded protein is CASRLSGVYEQYF.

This clonotype was counted many times. V is TRBV2 and J is TRBJ1-4; D is unclear. Per the germline V gene, CDR1 is SNHLY and CDR2 is FYNNEI. V dropped 1 base and J dropped 0 bases, with 9 bases sitting between them. The CDR3 has 16 residues. The CDR3 nucleotides are TGTGCCAGCAGTGAAGGGTTACTCGCAACTAATGAAAAACTGTTTTTT. This encodes CASSEGLLATNEKLFF. The entire variable domain, with the rest obtained from reference TRBV2 and TRBJ1-4, is as follows: EPEVTQTPSHQVTQMGQEVILRCVPISNHLYFYWYRQILGQKVEFLVSFYNNEISEKSEIFDDQFSVERPDGSNFTLKIRSTKLEDSAMYFCASSEGLLATNEKLFFGSGTQLSVL.

Many counts were recorded for this clonotype. The V gene is TRBV20-1, the J gene TRBJ2-3; perhaps D is TRBD1 or TRBD2 (6 bases each). The germline V and J ends were trimmed by 0 bases and 3 bases, with 13 bases remaining between them. Germline loops: CDR1 DFQATT, CDR2 SNEGSKA (reference sequence). The CDR3 is 15 residues long. CDR3 in DNA: TGCAGTGCTAGAGACGGGAGAGGGGGAACAGATACGCAGTATTTT. This translates into CSARDGRGGTDTQYF.

This clonotype was seen ten or more times. The V gene is TRBV7-2, the J gene TRBJ2-7; TRBD1 matches 9 bases. V shed 3 bases and J 3 bases; nucleotides not matched to a gene: 3. CDR1 and CDR2 from the germline V gene are SGHTA and FQGNSA. This CDR3 comprises 14 residues. The CDR3: CASSLGQGGYEQYF. In DNA form, the CDR3 reads TGTGCCAGCAGCTTGGGACAGGGCGGCTACGAGCAGTACTTC. The whole variable domain, remainder taken from reference TRBV7-2 and TRBJ2-7, is GAGVSQSPSNKVTEKGKDVELRCDPISGHTALYWYRQSLGQGLEFLIYFQGNSAPDKSGLPSDRFSAERTGGSVSTLTIQRTQQEDSAVYLCASSLGQGGYEQYFGPGTRLTVT.